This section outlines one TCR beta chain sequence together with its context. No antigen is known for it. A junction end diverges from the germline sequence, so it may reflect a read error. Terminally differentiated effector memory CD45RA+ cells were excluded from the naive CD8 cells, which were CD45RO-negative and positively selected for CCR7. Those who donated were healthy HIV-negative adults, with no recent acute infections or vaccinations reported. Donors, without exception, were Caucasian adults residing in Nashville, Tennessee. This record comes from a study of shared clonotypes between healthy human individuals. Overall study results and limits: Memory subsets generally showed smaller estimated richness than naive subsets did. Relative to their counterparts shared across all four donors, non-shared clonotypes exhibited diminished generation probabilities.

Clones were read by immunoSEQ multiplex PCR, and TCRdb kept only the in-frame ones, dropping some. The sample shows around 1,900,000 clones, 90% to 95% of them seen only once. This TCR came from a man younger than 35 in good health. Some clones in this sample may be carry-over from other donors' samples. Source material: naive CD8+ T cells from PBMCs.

The CDR3 loop is CVSSKFYHAVPNENAEAFF. The CDR3 DNA follows: TGTGTCAGCAGCAAGTTTTACCACGCGGTCCCGAACGAGAACGCTGAAGCTTTCTTT. V gene TRBV27 combines with J gene TRBJ1-1; no clear D gene. This CDR3 contains 19 residues. Looked up from germline, CDR1 is MNHEY and CDR2 is SMNVEV (reference sequence).